This entry lists 17 T cell receptor beta chains sequenced from one sample in a study of chemoradiotherapy in HPV16-positive cancers. The table came from immunoSEQ multiplex PCR; TCRdb's copy has only in-frame clones and leaves some out. This table holds roughly 1,000 clones, around 91% found once. The material sequenced was tumor tissue, taken from a patient who underwent chemoradiotherapy. These receptors were obtained from a human donor with HPV-associated anogenital cancer.

The V and J genes are TRBV7-3 and TRBJ1-1, with 8 bases fitting TRBD1. Unmatched junction bases numbered 9, after V lost 5 bases and J lost 1 base. Germline V gene data show CDR1 as SGHTA and CDR2 as FQGTGA. This CDR3 has 16 residues. The CDR3 loop is CASSKGRDRSNTEAFF. CDR3 DNA: TGTGCCAGCAGCAAAGGAAGGGACAGGTCGAACACTGAAGCTTTCTTT. The variable domain in full, with the rest retrieved from reference TRBV7-3 and TRBJ1-1, is GAGVSQTPSNKVTEKGKYVELRCDPISGHTALYWYRQSLGQGPEFLIYFQGTGAADDSGLPNDRFFAVRPEGSVSTLKIQRTERGDSAVYLCASSKGRDRSNTEAFFGQGTRLTVV.

This chain joins TRBV9 and TRBJ1-2; no firm D call. V lost 4 bases and J 4 bases, leaving 14 bases between the germline ends. This CDR3 contains 14 residues. Germline V gene sequence: CDR1 SGDLS, CDR2 YYNGEE. The DNA for the CDR3 is TGTGCCAGCAGCCCTACCGGGATCGGCTATGGCTACACCTTC. Protein product: CASSPTGIGYGYTF. The full variable domain, in which reference TRBV9 and TRBJ1-2 provide the parts outside the CDR3, is DSGVTQTPKHLITATGQRVTLRCSPRSGDLSVYWYQQSLDQGLQFLIQYYNGEERAKGNILERFSAQQFPDLHSELNLSSLELGDSALYFCASSPTGIGYGYTFGSGTRLTVV.

The rearrangement uses TRBV19 and TRBJ2-6; 7 nucleotides align to TRBD1. From germline, CDR1 is LNHDA and CDR2 SQIVND (reference sequence). V was clipped by 7 bases and J by 2 bases; unmatched bases: 2. The CDR3 length is 14 residues. The CDR3 reads CASIGGPGANVLTF. The CDR3 DNA is TGTGCCAGTATAGGGGGCCCTGGGGCCAACGTCCTGACTTTC.

The rearrangement uses TRBV29-1 and TRBJ1-2, with no clear D. V shed 3 bases and J shed 6 bases, with 8 bases lying between them. CDR3 length: 11 residues. Looked up from germline, CDR1 is SQVTM and CDR2 is ANQGSEA. For the CDR3, the DNA is TGCAGCGTTGATAATAGGGATGGCTACACCTTC. Amino acid sequence: CSVDNRDGYTF.

The V call is TRBV4-2, the J call TRBJ1-3, with TRBD1 as a possible D gene (5 bases). This CDR3 region has 17 residues. Trimming left V 1 base short and J 0 bases short, with 13 bases between. From germline, CDR1 is LGHNA and CDR2 YNFKEQ. The DNA of the CDR3 is TGTGCCAGCAGCCAAGGGGGGAGACCACTCTCTGGAAACACCATATATTTT. Its translation: CASSQGGRPLSGNTIYF.

V is TRBV6-5 and J is TRBJ1-5; 12 bases are a match to TRBD1. The junction had 6 bases not matched to a gene; V was cut back by 10 bases and J by 2 bases. Germline-derived CDR1 and CDR2 are MNHEY and SVGAGI. This CDR3 spans 15 amino acids. The CDR3 spells CATKGQGAGNQPQHF. CDR3 bases: TGTGCCACTAAGGGACAGGGGGCCGGCAATCAGCCCCAGCATTTT.

The chain couples TRBV7-3 to TRBJ2-2, with TRBD2 as a possible D gene (6 bases). This CDR3 is built from 15 residues. Trimming removed 7 bases at V and 4 bases at J, with 16 bases between. Germline assignment: CDR1 SGHTA and CDR2 FQGTGA. The CDR3 region is CASTFRGGVTGELFF. DNA of the CDR3: TGTGCCAGCACCTTCCGCGGAGGGGTCACCGGGGAGCTGTTTTTT. Complete variable domain (other parts from reference TRBV7-3 and TRBJ2-2): GAGVSQTPSNKVTEKGKYVELRCDPISGHTALYWYRQSLGQGPEFLIYFQGTGAADDSGLPNDRFFAVRPEGSVSTLKIQRTERGDSAVYLCASTFRGGVTGELFFGEGSRLTVL.

This sequence joins TRBV30 and TRBJ2-7; D gene ambiguous. Trimming shortened V by 2 bases and J by 3 bases, and 5 bases separated the two germline ends. This CDR3 has 11 residues. From germline, CDR1 is GTSNPN and CDR2 SVGIG (reference sequence). The CDR3 DNA reads as TGTGCCTGGAGTCAAAACTACGAGCAGTACTTC. Its protein is CAWSQNYEQYF.

This clone was detected once. The chain recombines TRBV28 with TRBJ1-4; no clear D gene. CDR1 and CDR2 from the germline V gene are MDHEN and SYDVKM. V gave up 2 bases and J gave up 4 bases, with 8 bases separating them. CDR3 length: 14 amino acids. This chain's CDR3 is CASSLILNNEKLFF. In nucleotides, the CDR3 is TGTGCCAGCAGTTTAATCTTAAATAATGAAAAACTGTTTTTT. Full variable domain (outside the CDR3, taken from reference TRBV28 and TRBJ1-4): DVKVTQSSRYLVKRTGEKVFLECVQDMDHENMFWYRQDPGLGLRLIYFSYDVKMKEKGDIPEGYSVSREKKERFSLILESASTNQTSMYLCASSLILNNEKLFFGSGTQLSVL.

The chain employs TRBV7-2 and TRBJ1-1; 7 nucleotides align to TRBD1. Germline V CDR1 and CDR2: SGHTA, FQGNSA. Trimming cost V 3 bases and J 4 bases; bases outside gene matches: 8. The length of the CDR3 is 15 residues. CDR3 in amino acids: CASSLATGSATEAFF. DNA for the CDR3: TGTGCCAGCAGCTTGGCGACAGGGAGTGCCACTGAAGCTTTCTTT.

The V gene is TRBV19, the J gene TRBJ1-1; the match to TRBD1 covers 11 bases. The CDR3 length is 13 residues. The junction had 2 bases not matched to a gene; V was cut back by 8 bases and J by 3 bases. Per the germline V gene, CDR1 is LNHDA and CDR2 is SQIVND (reference sequence). For the CDR3, the DNA is TGTGCCAGTGGACAGGGGGCATACACTGAAGCTTTCTTT. It translates to CASGQGAYTEAFF.

This sequence joins TRBV5-1 and TRBJ1-1; TRBD1 is a possible D gene (5 bases). The V end lost 5 bases, the J end lost 1 base, and 12 bases lay between the germline ends. Germline V gene sequence: CDR1 SGHRS, CDR2 YFSETQ. The CDR3 spans 14 residues. The CDR3, as DNA: TGCGCCAGCAGTAGTAGGACAACGAACACTGAAGCTTTCTTT. Its translation: CASSSRTTNTEAFF.

V usage is TRBV4-1 and J usage is TRBJ1-4; D gene unclear. The germline V gene encodes CDR1 MGHRA and CDR2 YSYEKL. The CDR3 spans 14 residues. The V gene lost 0 bases and the J gene lost 11 bases, with 13 bases spanning the gap. In DNA form, the CDR3 reads TGCGCCAGCAGCCAAGATGTGAGCGGGAGGAAACTGTTTTTT. Its translation is CASSQDVSGRKLFF.

The chain couples TRBV6-1 to TRBJ2-6; maybe TRBD1 (5 bases). CDR3 size: 16 residues. The germline V gene has CDR1 MNHNS and CDR2 SASEGT. The germline V and J ends were trimmed by 3 bases and 2 bases, with 11 bases remaining between them. The CDR3 bases are TGTGCCAGCAGTGATGGGGCCAGCACTGGGGCCAACGTCCTGACTTTC. Translation: CASSDGASTGANVLTF.

This chain links TRBV29-1 with TRBJ1-5, with D possibly being TRBD1 (5 bases). The CDR3 totals 12 residues. Germline V lookup: CDR1 SQVTM, CDR2 ANQGSEA. V was cut by 6 bases and J by 7 bases, with 13 bases left in between. The CDR3 region is CSVRNRSQPQHF. Here the CDR3 DNA reads TGCAGCGTCAGGAACAGGTCCCAGCCCCAGCATTTT.

The chain has TRBV2 and TRBJ2-5; 16 nucleotides line up with TRBD2. The DNA end favors TRBJ2-7, so the J call may be wrong. Germline CDR1 reads SNHLY; CDR2 reads FYNNEI. This CDR3 contains 19 residues. CDR3 amino acids: CASTPTLGLAGGHAYEQYF. The CDR3, as DNA: TGTGCCAGCACCCCGACCCTGGGACTAGCGGGGGGGCACGCCTACGAGCAGTACTTC.

The chain recombines TRBV6-5 with TRBJ2-3, with unresolved D. V dropped 2 bases and J dropped 3 bases, with 6 bases sitting between them. Germline values: CDR1 MNHEY, CDR2 SVGAGI. The CDR3 is 13 amino acids. The CDR3 DNA reads as TGTGCCAGCAGTTACGCCAAGACAGATACGCAGTATTTT. It translates to CASSYAKTDTQYF.